The T cell receptor beta chain under discussion was sequenced for a study of blood T cell repertoires in COVID-19. Overall study context: From the United States, Italy and Spain came samples of acute and convalescent COVID-19. Sample material is recorded as cDNA or gDNA derived from T cells, B-cell-depleted T cells, or PBMCs.

The assay was immunoSEQ multiplex PCR, and TCRdb's table has in-frame clones only and misses some. The table lists roughly 100,000 clones, about nine tenths of them singletons, with over 12% in the top ten. This clone was counted a single time. Sequences were obtained from peripheral blood. The source of this sequence is a man in his fifties with acute or convalescent COVID-19.

The CDR3 here is CASSQDRLDKTQYF. The DNA for the CDR3 is TGTGCCAGCAGCCAAGATCGACTAGATAAGACCCAGTACTTC. The V gene is TRBV3-1 (or the pseudogene TRBV3-2), the J gene TRBJ2-5, with D perhaps matching TRBD2 (6 bases). V was cut by 0 bases and J by 6 bases, with 11 bases left in between. CDR3 size: 14 residues. Germline CDR1 LGHDT, CDR2 YNNKEL (reference sequence).